This T cell receptor beta chain was obtained from a study of blood T cells in healthy people across ages. This clonotype came up a few times. Then a second PCR, running about 6 to 11 cycles, was carried out with a sample-barcoded 5' primer and a J-beta primer mix. TCRdb fed the 5' RACE reads into MiXCR, producing one record per CDR3 protein. Of around 700,000 distinct CDR3 sequences in the sample, approximately 25% are singletons; the top ten hold 9.4%. Germline V gives CDR1 SGHRS, CDR2 YFSETQ. This CDR3 has 16 amino acids. J gave up 0 bases and V 1 base, and 3 bases lay outside the gene matches. This same sample was also taken into another study, of T cells of mothers and their children.

The chain has TRBV5-1 and TRBJ1-4, with TRBD1 identical over 7 bases. The source of this sequence is a boy between 10 and 17 years old in good health. Specimen: blood. The CDR3 loop is CASSLTGTATNEKLFF. DNA of the CDR3: TGCGCCAGCAGCTTGACGGGGACAGCAACTAATGAAAAACTGTTTTTT.